These 15 T cell receptor beta chains were all obtained from the same sample, sequenced in a study of blood T cell repertoires in COVID-19. Profiled with immunoSEQ multiplex PCR; TCRdb holds only in-frame clones, not every one. The sample lists fewer than 35,000 clones; 89% were seen once. Sequenced: peripheral blood. These receptors were taken from a man at least 80 years old with acute or convalescent COVID-19.

Written as DNA, the CDR3 is TGTGCCATCAGTGAGTCGCCCAGGATGAACACTGAAGCTTTCTTT. Translation: CAISESPRMNTEAFF. The chain recombines TRBV10-3 with TRBJ1-1, with unresolved D. The germline CDR1 and CDR2 sequences are ENHRY and SYGVKD. The CDR3 consists of 15 residues. Trimming shortened V by 0 bases and J by 0 bases, and 8 bases separated the two germline ends.

The V gene is TRBV7-8, the J gene TRBJ1-3; a possible D gene is TRBD1 (6 bases). The CDR3 is 14 residues long. The germline V gene has CDR1 SGHVS and CDR2 FQNEAQ. Trimming took 1 base from V and 4 from J, leaving 8 bases between them. In nucleotides, the CDR3 is TGTGCCAGCAGCTTAGTGCAGGGGGGAAACACCATATATTTT. It codes for CASSLVQGGNTIYF. The whole variable domain, filled in from reference TRBV7-8 and TRBJ1-3, reads GAGVSQSPRYKVAKRGQDVALRCDPISGHVSLFWYQQALGQGPEFLTYFQNEAQLDKSGLPSDRFFAERPEGSVSTLKIQRTQQEDSAVYLCASSLVQGGNTIYFGEGSWLTVV.

This clone was seen a handful of times. CDR3 region: CAWSITRGEKLFF. As DNA, the CDR3 is TGTGCCTGGAGTATTACCCGGGGTGAAAAACTGTTTTTT. J is TRBJ1-4 and V is TRBV30; the D is unclear. The CDR3 spans 13 residues. Germline CDR1 is GTSNPN and CDR2 is SVGIG (reference sequence). V was clipped by 2 bases and J by 7 bases, with 11 bases between them. The full variable domain, its missing parts supplied by reference TRBV30 and TRBJ1-4, is SQTIHQWPATLVQPVGSPLSLECTVEGTSNPNLYWYRQAAGRGLQLLFYSVGIGQISSEVPQNLSASRPQDRQFILSSKKLLLSDSGFYLCAWSITRGEKLFFGSGTQLSVL.

The chain employs TRBV7-2 and TRBJ1-2, with D possibly TRBD1 on 5 matching bases. The length of the CDR3 is 20 residues. Trimming stripped 0 bases from V and 0 bases from J, with 23 bases between. In germline, CDR1 is SGHTA, CDR2 FQGNSA. The CDR3 DNA is TGTGCCAGCAGCTTAGCCCTTGCCGGGGGTCTAGTAACCTCTAACTATGGCTACACCTTC. It codes for CASSLALAGGLVTSNYGYTF.

This clone was counted a single time. This chain connects TRBV5-1 to TRBJ1-1; 9 bases are a match to TRBD1. This CDR3 comprises 15 residues. Germline V gene sequence: CDR1 SGHRS, CDR2 YFSETQ. Unmatched junction bases numbered 9, after V lost 4 bases and J lost 5 bases. The CDR3 DNA is TGCGCCAGCAGCACCGGACAGGGGAGGGGTACTGAAGCTTTCTTT. Translated, it gives CASSTGQGRGTEAFF.

The J gene is TRBJ2-7, the V gene TRBV7-2; D is ambiguous. Trimming removed 0 bases from V and 6 bases from J, with 12 bases in between. Germline CDR1 reads SGHTA; CDR2 reads FQGNSA. This CDR3 spans 14 amino acids. DNA of the CDR3: TGTGCCAGCAGCTTAGCTAGACTCTCTGTCGAGCAGTACTTC. It codes for CASSLARLSVEQYF.

The rearrangement uses TRBV12-3 or TRBV12-4 and TRBJ1-2; D remains ambiguous. The V gene lost 8 bases and the J gene lost 0 bases, with 10 bases spanning the gap. This CDR3 region has 13 residues. The CDR3 reads CASAEGANYGYTF. The CDR3 bases are TGTGCCAGCGCGGAAGGAGCTAACTATGGCTACACCTTC.

V usage is TRBV11-2 and J usage is TRBJ1-1; D is unclear. V gave up 1 base and J gave up 7 bases, with 13 bases separating them. Germline assignment: CDR1 SGHAT and CDR2 FQNNGV. The CDR3 length is 14 residues. DNA for the CDR3: TGTGCCAGCAGCTTAGCCCGGAGGGATTATGAAGCTTTCTTT. Amino acid sequence: CASSLARRDYEAFF.

The gene calls are TRBV7-9 and TRBJ1-1; D unresolved. This CDR3 has 13 amino acids. The germline CDR1 and CDR2 sequences are SEHNR and FQNEAQ (reference sequence). V was cut by 5 bases and J by 1 base, with 8 bases left in between. CDR3 amino acids: CASSLSGNTEAFF. The CDR3 DNA sequence: TGTGCCAGCAGCCTCAGCGGGAACACTGAAGCTTTCTTT.

This sequence joins TRBV19 and TRBJ1-5; TRBD1 aligns across 8 bases. CDR3 size: 15 residues. The germline V gene encodes CDR1 LNHDA and CDR2 SQIVND (reference sequence). Trimming took 9 bases from V and 0 from J; bases not matched to a gene: 7. The CDR3 is CASGTGKNSNQPQHF. CDR3 bases: TGTGCCAGCGGGACAGGCAAAAATAGCAATCAGCCCCAGCATTTT. Full variable domain (outside the CDR3, taken from reference TRBV19 and TRBJ1-5): DGGITQSPKYLFRKEGQNVTLSCEQNLNHDAMYWYRQDPGQGLRLIYYSQIVNDFQKGDIAEGYSVSREKKESFPLTVTSAQKNPTAFYLCASGTGKNSNQPQHFGDGTRLSIL.

This sequence joins TRBV20-1 and TRBJ2-5, with 8 bases identical to TRBD1. V trimming: 3 bases; J trimming: 2 bases; junction bases outside the gene matches: 5. CDR3 length: 14 amino acids. The germline V gene has CDR1 DFQATT and CDR2 SNEGSKA (reference sequence). This CDR3 reads CSASRTGLQETQYF. The CDR3 nucleotides are TGCAGTGCTAGTAGGACAGGGCTTCAAGAGACCCAGTACTTC.

The chain joins TRBV10-1 to TRBJ2-7, with TRBD2 as a possible D gene (6 bases). The V end was cut by 2 bases, the J end by 9 bases, with 11 bases between. The CDR3 runs 12 residues. Looked up from germline, CDR1 is WNHNN and CDR2 is SYGVQD (reference sequence). CDR3 nucleotide sequence: TGCGCCAGCAGTGAGGGGAGGCAAGCGCAGTACTTC. This gives the protein CASSEGRQAQYF.

The rearrangement joins TRBV9 to TRBJ2-2; D not resolved. The CDR3 is 12 residues long. Trimming took 4 bases from V and 7 from J, leaving 8 bases between them. CDR1 is SGDLS, CDR2 YYNGEE, per germline. The CDR3 loop is CASSPPFGELFF. The CDR3 nucleotides read TGTGCCAGCAGCCCCCCCTTCGGGGAGCTGTTTTTT. Full variable domain (missing parts from reference TRBV9 and TRBJ2-2): DSGVTQTPKHLITATGQRVTLRCSPRSGDLSVYWYQQSLDQGLQFLIQYYNGEERAKGNILERFSAQQFPDLHSELNLSSLELGDSALYFCASSPPFGELFFGEGSRLTVL.

The chain employs TRBV5-1 and TRBJ1-2; TRBD1 matches at 11 bases. The germline V gene has CDR1 SGHRS and CDR2 YFSETQ. CDR3 length: 14 residues. V dropped 4 bases and J dropped 8; count of bases not matched to a gene: 7. The CDR3 region is CASSLGQGAEGYTF. The CDR3 bases are TGCGCCAGCAGCCTAGGACAGGGGGCTGAGGGCTACACCTTC.

V and J are TRBV5-1 and TRBJ2-3, with D possibly being TRBD1 (6 bases). Germline CDR1 reads SGHRS; CDR2 reads YFSETQ. The CDR3 contains 15 residues. V dropped 4 bases and J dropped 5 bases, with 17 bases sitting between them. CDR3 DNA sequence: TGCGCCAGCAGCATACAGGGATCGGTCGGAGATACGCAGTATTTT. Translated, it gives CASSIQGSVGDTQYF.